A single T cell receptor beta chain is shown here with its context. Its cognate antigen is unknown. Measured with immunoSEQ multiplex PCR; TCRdb has only the in-frame clones, and not every one. The data show some 26,000 clones, around 83% seen once. This entry belongs to a study of neoadjuvant nivolumab and ipilimumab in lung cancer. Notes on the study in general: From pretherapy to surgery, tumor richness and clonality rose with dual therapy. Resected-tumor TCR richness correlated positively with pretherapy blood richness. Resected tumors had greater TCR richness and clonality than uninvolved lung.

This material consisted of tumor tissue, taken after neoadjuvant nivolumab, alone or with ipilimumab, at or shortly before surgery. The receptor was isolated from an adult with non-small cell lung cancer.

CDR3 loop: CASTLPSQDTQYF. CDR3 coding DNA: TGTGCCAGCACCCTCCCGAGTCAAGATACGCAGTATTTT. The chain employs TRBV7-9 and TRBJ2-3; D unclear. The V gene's germline CDR1 is SEHNR and CDR2 FQNEAQ (reference sequence). The CDR3 sequence is 13 residues long. V was cut by 7 bases and J by 5 bases, with 13 bases left in between.